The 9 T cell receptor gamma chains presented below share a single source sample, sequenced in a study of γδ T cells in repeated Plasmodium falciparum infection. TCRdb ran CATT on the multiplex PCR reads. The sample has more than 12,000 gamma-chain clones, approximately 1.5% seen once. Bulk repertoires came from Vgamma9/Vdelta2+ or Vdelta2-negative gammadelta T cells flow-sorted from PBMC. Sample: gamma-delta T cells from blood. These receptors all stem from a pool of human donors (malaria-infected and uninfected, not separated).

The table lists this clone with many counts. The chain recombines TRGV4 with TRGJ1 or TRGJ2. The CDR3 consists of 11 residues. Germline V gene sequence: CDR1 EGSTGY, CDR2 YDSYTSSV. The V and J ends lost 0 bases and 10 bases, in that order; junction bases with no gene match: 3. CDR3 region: CATWDGEKKLF. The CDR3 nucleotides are TGTGCCACCTGGGATGGGGAAAAGAAACTCTTT.

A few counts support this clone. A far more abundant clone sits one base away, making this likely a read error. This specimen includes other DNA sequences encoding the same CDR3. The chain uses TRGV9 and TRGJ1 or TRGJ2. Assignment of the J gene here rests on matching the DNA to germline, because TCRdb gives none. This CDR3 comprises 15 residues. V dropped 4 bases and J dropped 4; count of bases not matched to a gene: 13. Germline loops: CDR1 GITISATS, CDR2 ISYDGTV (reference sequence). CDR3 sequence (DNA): TGTGCCTTGTGGGAAGCTAACGGGGGGTATTATAAGAAACTCTTT. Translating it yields CALWEANGGYYKKLF.

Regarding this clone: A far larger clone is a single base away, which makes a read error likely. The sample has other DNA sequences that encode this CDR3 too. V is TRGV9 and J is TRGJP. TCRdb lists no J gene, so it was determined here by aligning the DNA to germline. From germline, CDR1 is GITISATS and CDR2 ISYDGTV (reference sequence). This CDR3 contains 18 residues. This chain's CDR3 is CALWEVSPQELGKKIKVF. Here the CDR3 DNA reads TGTGCCTTGTGGGAGGTGTCCCCTCAAGAGTTGGGCAAAAAGATCAAGGTATTT.

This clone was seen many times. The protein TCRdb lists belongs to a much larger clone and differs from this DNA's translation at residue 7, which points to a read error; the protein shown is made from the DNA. The CDR3 loop is CATWDGKLF. CDR3 nucleotides: TGTGCCACCTGGGATGGAAAGCTCTTT. V gene TRGV4 combines with J gene TRGJ1 or TRGJ2. CDR3 length: 9 residues. V dropped 1 base and J dropped 16; count of bases not matched to a gene: 4. Germline assignment: CDR1 EGSTGY and CDR2 YDSYTSSV.

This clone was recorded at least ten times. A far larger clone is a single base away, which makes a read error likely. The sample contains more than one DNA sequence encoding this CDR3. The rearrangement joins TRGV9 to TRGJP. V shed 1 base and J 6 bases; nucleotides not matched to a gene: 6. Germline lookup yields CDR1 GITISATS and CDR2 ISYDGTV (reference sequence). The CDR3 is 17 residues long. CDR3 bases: TGTGCCTTGTGGGAGGTTGGCGGAGAGTTGGGCAAAAAAATCAAGGTATTT. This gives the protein CALWEVGGELGKKIKVF.

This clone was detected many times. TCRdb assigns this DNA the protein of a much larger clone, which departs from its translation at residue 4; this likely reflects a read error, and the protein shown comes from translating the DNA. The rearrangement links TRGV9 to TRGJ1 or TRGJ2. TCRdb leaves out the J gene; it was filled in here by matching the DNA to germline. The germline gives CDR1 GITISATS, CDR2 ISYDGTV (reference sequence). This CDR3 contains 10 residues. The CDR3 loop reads CALREAWKLF. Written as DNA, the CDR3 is TGTGCCTTGCGGGAGGCTTGGAAACTCTTT.

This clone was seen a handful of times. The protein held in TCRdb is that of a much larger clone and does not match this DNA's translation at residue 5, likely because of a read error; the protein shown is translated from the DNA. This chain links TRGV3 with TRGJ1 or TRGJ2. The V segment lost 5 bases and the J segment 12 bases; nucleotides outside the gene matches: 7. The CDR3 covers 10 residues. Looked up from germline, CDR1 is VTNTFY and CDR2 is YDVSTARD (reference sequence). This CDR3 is CATWGDRKLF. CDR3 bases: TGTGCCACCTGGGGCGATAGGAAACTCTTT.

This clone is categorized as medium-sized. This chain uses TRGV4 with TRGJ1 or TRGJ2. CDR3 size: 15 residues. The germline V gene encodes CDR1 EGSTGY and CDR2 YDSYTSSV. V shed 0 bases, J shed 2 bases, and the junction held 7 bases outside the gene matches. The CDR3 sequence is CATWDGPWDYYKKLF. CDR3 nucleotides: TGTGCCACCTGGGATGGGCCGTGGGATTATTATAAGAAACTCTTT.

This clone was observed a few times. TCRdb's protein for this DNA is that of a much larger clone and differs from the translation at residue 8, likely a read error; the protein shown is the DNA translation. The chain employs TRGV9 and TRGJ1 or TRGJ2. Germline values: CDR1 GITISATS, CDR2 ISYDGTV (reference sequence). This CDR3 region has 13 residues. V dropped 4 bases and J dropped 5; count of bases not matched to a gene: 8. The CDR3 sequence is CALWEKNHYKKLF. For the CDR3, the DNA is TGTGCCTTGTGGGAAAAAAATCATTATAAGAAACTCTTT.